The 29 T cell receptor beta chains below come from one sample, sequenced in a study of OX40 agonist ivuxolimab in advanced cancers. Assay used: immunoSEQ multiplex PCR; TCRdb lists only in-frame clones, some missing. The sample lists some 63,000 clones, 90% to 95% seen once, with around 20% in the top ten. The material sequenced was CD4+ or CD8+ T cells sorted from blood, taken in a trial of the OX40 agonist ivuxolimab. The source of these receptors is an adult with an advanced solid tumor such as melanoma, head and neck, liver or kidney cancer.

The CDR3 loop is CASSWGAGEDEQYF. DNA of the CDR3: TGTGCCAGCAGCTGGGGGGCAGGGGAGGACGAGCAGTACTTC. The chain links TRBV7-9 to TRBJ2-7; D may correspond to TRBD1 or TRBD2 (6 bases each). Trimming removed 4 bases from V and 5 bases from J, with 15 bases in between. In germline, CDR1 is SEHNR, CDR2 FQNEAQ (reference sequence). The CDR3 covers 14 residues.

CDR3 nucleotide sequence: TGTGCCAGCAGCCATGGACAAAGGGAGAACACCGGGGAGCTGTTTTTT. Protein sequence: CASSHGQRENTGELFF. This chain uses TRBV2 with TRBJ2-2; D possibly corresponds to TRBD1 (5 bases). Trimming removed 6 bases at V and 1 base at J, with 15 bases between. This CDR3 has 16 amino acids. Germline V gene lookup returns CDR1 SNHLY and CDR2 FYNNEI.

J is TRBJ2-1 and V is TRBV19; perhaps TRBD2 as D (6 bases). The CDR3 loop spans 16 amino acids. V lost 4 bases and J lost 0, with 13 bases in between. From germline, CDR1 is LNHDA and CDR2 SQIVND (reference sequence). The CDR3 spells CASSTLALSSYNEQFF. For the CDR3, the DNA is TGTGCCAGTAGTACCCTAGCGCTCAGCTCCTACAATGAGCAGTTCTTC.

This chain uses TRBV19 with TRBJ2-2; TRBD1 matches 10 bases. Germline assignment: CDR1 LNHDA and CDR2 SQIVND (reference sequence). The V segment lost 1 base and the J segment 4 bases; nucleotides outside the gene matches: 0. CDR3 size: 15 residues. The CDR3 DNA follows: TGTGCCAGTAGTATAGGGACAGGGGGCACCGGGGAGCTGTTTTTT. Protein: CASSIGTGGTGELFF.

This rearrangement joins TRBV5-5 to TRBJ1-2; 8 nucleotides align to TRBD1. Germline CDR1 is SGHKS and CDR2 is YYEKEE (reference sequence). There are 14 residues in the CDR3. V dropped 0 bases and J dropped 5; count of bases not matched to a gene: 3. The CDR3 coding sequence is TGTGCCAGCAGCTTGGAGGGACAGGTATATGGCTACACCTTC. Its protein is CASSLEGQVYGYTF.

This chain links TRBV27 with TRBJ1-2, with D hard to call. This CDR3 is built from 15 residues. The germline gives CDR1 MNHEY, CDR2 SMNVEV (reference sequence). With 6 bases removed from V and 3 bases from J, the gap between germline ends came to 17 bases. CDR3 region: CASSPDHGRDYGYTF. In nucleotides, the CDR3 is TGTGCCAGCAGCCCCGACCACGGACGGGACTATGGCTACACCTTC.

The V gene is TRBV5-1, the J gene TRBJ2-1; D is perhaps TRBD1 (6 bases). Germline assignment: CDR1 SGHRS and CDR2 YFSETQ. The V end was cut by 0 bases, the J end by 3 bases, with 13 bases between. The CDR3 covers 16 residues. CDR3 nucleotides: TGCGCCAGCAGCTTGGGAACAGGGCCGTACTACAATGAGCAGTTCTTC. The encoded protein is CASSLGTGPYYNEQFF.

The count of this clone is one. The V call is TRBV27, the J call TRBJ2-7; TRBD2 aligns across 10 bases. Germline CDR1 MNHEY, CDR2 SMNVEV (reference sequence). The CDR3 length is 15 residues. Losses at the gene ends were 5 bases for V and 4 bases for J; bases not matched to a gene: 8. The CDR3 region is CASSIGPGLAYEQYF. The CDR3 DNA reads TGTGCCAGCAGTATTGGACCGGGACTAGCGTACGAGCAGTACTTC.

The J gene is TRBJ1-2, the V gene TRBV29-1; D is perhaps TRBD1 (6 bases). The germline V and J ends were trimmed by 5 bases and 4 bases, with 17 bases remaining between them. CDR3 length: 14 amino acids. The V gene's germline CDR1 is SQVTM and CDR2 ANQGSEA. DNA for the CDR3: TGCAGCGTTCAAACCGACAGGATAACCTATGGCTACACCTTC. This encodes CSVQTDRITYGYTF.

V is TRBV19 and J is TRBJ1-2, with 7 positions matching TRBD1. This CDR3 contains 14 residues. V was clipped by 7 bases and J by 2 bases; unmatched bases: 7. Germline CDR1 and CDR2: LNHDA and SQIVND (reference sequence). The CDR3 reads CASKMDRTNYGYTF. For the CDR3, the DNA is TGTGCCAGTAAGATGGACAGGACGAACTATGGCTACACCTTC.

The V gene is TRBV7-9, the J gene TRBJ1-2; TRBD1 might be the D (6 bases). V lost 2 bases, J lost 4 bases, and 14 bases lay in between. CDR1 and CDR2 from the germline V gene are SEHNR and FQNEAQ (reference sequence). The CDR3 extends over 15 amino acids. CDR3 in DNA: TGTGCCAGCAGCTTATGGGACCAGGGGCGCTATGGCTACACCTTC. This encodes CASSLWDQGRYGYTF.

The count of this clone is one. Other DNA sequences in the sample encode the same CDR3. The CDR3 loop is CASSMPGVQPQHF. The CDR3 coding sequence is TGTGCCAGCAGTATGCCCGGGGTTCAGCCCCAGCATTTT. The rearrangement joins TRBV7-8 to TRBJ1-5; D unresolved. Per the germline V gene, CDR1 is SGHVS and CDR2 is FQNEAQ. V was clipped by 6 bases and J by 6 bases, with 12 bases between them. The CDR3 is 13 residues long.

The chain recombines TRBV27 with TRBJ2-5; D perhaps matches TRBD2 (6 bases). The CDR3 is 12 residues long. CDR1 is MNHEY, CDR2 SMNVEV, per germline (reference sequence). V was clipped by 8 bases and J by 5 bases, with 12 bases between them. CDR3 sequence: CASGIREETQYF. The CDR3 nucleotides are TGTGCCAGCGGCATACGGGAGGAGACCCAGTACTTC.

This rearrangement joins TRBV7-6 to TRBJ1-3; D perhaps matches TRBD1 (6 bases). The germline V and J ends were trimmed by 5 bases and 0 bases, with 8 bases remaining between them. Looked up from germline, CDR1 is SGHVS and CDR2 is FNYEAQ. This CDR3 is built from 14 residues. The CDR3 nucleotides read TGTGCCAGCAGCGCAGGGGACTCTGGAAACACCATATATTTT. Amino acids: CASSAGDSGNTIYF.

This chain connects TRBV27 to TRBJ2-1; 13 nucleotides match TRBD2. CDR1 and CDR2 (germline): MNHEY, SMNVEV (reference sequence). The V and J ends lost 6 bases and 7 bases, in that order; junction bases with no gene match: 6. The CDR3 extends over 15 amino acids. The CDR3 sequence: CASSPGTSGKNEQFF. CDR3 DNA: TGTGCCAGCAGCCCCGGGACTAGCGGGAAAAATGAGCAGTTCTTC.

The J gene is TRBJ2-3, the V gene TRBV7-3, with TRBD2 identical over 11 bases. The ends lost 5 bases at V and 6 bases at J; junction bases unmatched: 4. The V gene's germline CDR1 is SGHTA and CDR2 FQGTGA. The CDR3 consists of 14 residues. The CDR3 loop is CASSGTSGQDTQYF. The CDR3 DNA follows: TGTGCCAGCAGCGGGACTAGCGGCCAGGATACGCAGTATTTT.

Only one count was recorded for this clone. The chain joins TRBV5-8 to TRBJ1-2; D is unclear. The CDR3 loop spans 13 amino acids. Trimming pared 2 bases from V and 4 bases from J, leaving 9 bases between. The germline V gene encodes CDR1 SGHTS and CDR2 YDEGEE. The CDR3 here is CASSFSGGYGYTF. The CDR3 nucleotides are TGTGCCAGCAGCTTTTCGGGAGGCTATGGCTACACCTTC.

V is TRBV30 and J is TRBJ2-7; a weak D match, TRBD1 (6 bases). From germline, CDR1 is GTSNPN and CDR2 SVGIG (reference sequence). The CDR3 is 15 amino acids. The V and J ends lost 4 bases and 2 bases respectively, with 18 bases between them. Here the CDR3 DNA reads TGTGCCTGGACCCCTACCTTCCGGGACACCTACGAGCAGTACTTC. Translation: CAWTPTFRDTYEQYF.

This rearrangement joins TRBV19 to TRBJ1-5; unclear D gene. Germline loops: CDR1 LNHDA, CDR2 SQIVND (reference sequence). The CDR3 spans 18 residues. With 0 bases removed from V and 0 bases from J, the gap between germline ends came to 15 bases. The CDR3 DNA sequence: TGTGCCAGTAGTATAGATGTCCGCAGCCATTATAGCAATCAGCCCCAGCATTTT. Translation: CASSIDVRSHYSNQPQHF.

This chain uses TRBV5-4 with TRBJ2-7; the match to TRBD2 covers 12 bases. The V segment lost 3 bases and the J segment 2 bases; nucleotides outside the gene matches: 6. Germline CDR1 SGHNT, CDR2 YYREEE (reference sequence). The CDR3 consists of 16 residues. Here the CDR3 DNA reads TGTGCCAGCAGCTCTCTAGCGGGAGGGCGTGCCTACGAGCAGTACTTC. Translation gives CASSSLAGGRAYEQYF. Variable domain in full (rest from reference TRBV5-4 and TRBJ2-7): ETGVTQSPTHLIKTRGQQVTLRCSSQSGHNTVSWYQQALGQGPQFIFQYYREEENGRGNFPPRFSGLQFPNYSSELNVNALELDDSALYLCASSSLAGGRAYEQYFGPGTRLTVT.

The rearrangement joins TRBV7-6 to TRBJ2-5; no clear D gene. Germline assignment: CDR1 SGHVS and CDR2 FNYEAQ. The CDR3 spans 12 residues. CDR3 amino acids: CAGGPVPETQYF. The CDR3 bases are TGTGCGGGCGGTCCAGTCCCAGAGACCCAGTACTTC. Filled out from reference TRBV7-6 and TRBJ2-5, the complete variable domain reads GAGVSQSPRYKVTKRGQDVALRCDPISGHVSLYWYRQALGQGPEFLTYFNYEAQQDKSGLPNDRFSAERPEGSISTLTIQRTEQRDSAMYRCAGGPVPETQYFGPGTRLLVL.

V usage is TRBV13 and J usage is TRBJ2-1; 9 bases align to TRBD1. Germline lookup yields CDR1 PRHDT and CDR2 FYEKMQ (reference sequence). Unmatched junction bases numbered 7, after V lost 5 bases and J lost 5 bases. This CDR3 comprises 15 residues. The CDR3: CASSGRGQGDNEQFF. Written as DNA, the CDR3 is TGTGCCAGCAGCGGGAGGGGACAGGGCGACAATGAGCAGTTCTTC.

The CDR3: CASRFQETQYF. Written as DNA, the CDR3 is TGTGCCAGCAGATTCCAAGAGACCCAGTACTTC. The chain recombines TRBV27 with TRBJ2-5; D not certain. The CDR3 length is 11 residues. V dropped 6 bases and J dropped 1 base, with 3 bases sitting between them. Per germline, CDR1 MNHEY and CDR2 SMNVEV (reference sequence).

The chain links TRBV7-9 to TRBJ1-1; 10 bases map to TRBD1. Germline CDR1 is SEHNR and CDR2 is FQNEAQ (reference sequence). Trimming took 4 bases from V and 4 from J; bases not matched to a gene: 3. The CDR3 has 14 residues. The CDR3 protein is CASSYRTGGTEAFF. The CDR3 bases are TGTGCCAGCAGCTACCGGACAGGGGGCACTGAAGCTTTCTTT.

The chain links TRBV29-1 to TRBJ1-2, with 7 bases identical to TRBD1. V lost 5 bases to trimming and J lost 5 bases; unmatched junction nucleotides: 5. Germline CDR1 reads SQVTM; CDR2 reads ANQGSEA. The length of the CDR3 is 12 residues. For the CDR3, the DNA is TGCAGCGTTCATGACAGGGTTTATGGCTACACCTTC. This codes for CSVHDRVYGYTF.

The chain is built from TRBV6-5 and TRBJ2-1; 11 bases are shared with TRBD1. This CDR3 comprises 15 residues. Germline V lookup: CDR1 MNHEY, CDR2 SVGAGI. J lost 7 bases, V lost 4 bases, and 6 bases had no gene match. The CDR3 nucleotides are TGTGCCAGCAGTTTAGGGACAGGGGGGATGAATGAGCAGTTCTTC. This translates into CASSLGTGGMNEQFF.

The chain couples TRBV7-9 to TRBJ1-1; perhaps TRBD1 as D (5 bases). From germline, CDR1 is SEHNR and CDR2 FQNEAQ (reference sequence). Between the trimmed V and J ends, which lost 6 bases and 5 bases, there was a span of 10 bases. The CDR3 covers 12 residues. The DNA of the CDR3 is TGTGCCAGCAGTTTTGCAGGGACTGAAGCTTTCTTT. This encodes CASSFAGTEAFF.

The chain joins TRBV5-4 to TRBJ2-2; the D gene is possibly TRBD2 (5 bases). V shed 4 bases and J shed 5 bases, with 15 bases lying between them. The CDR3 length is 15 residues. In germline, CDR1 is SGHNT, CDR2 YYREEE (reference sequence). The CDR3: CASSLGLAETGELFF. The CDR3 DNA reads TGTGCCAGCAGCCTAGGACTGGCGGAAACCGGGGAGCTGTTTTTT.

This clone came up once. V and J are TRBV27 and TRBJ1-5; no clear D gene. Germline loops: CDR1 MNHEY, CDR2 SMNVEV (reference sequence). The CDR3 is made up of 12 amino acids. V shed 4 bases and J shed 6 bases, with 7 bases lying between them. The CDR3, as DNA: TGTGCCAGCAGTTCTTTTGGTCAGCCCCAGCATTTT. Protein sequence: CASSSFGQPQHF.